This T cell receptor (beta chain) was recovered during a study of cytomegalovirus exposure and HLA in healthy donors. The PCR employed 60 Vbeta primers together with 13 Jbeta primers. Clones were read by immunoSEQ multiplex PCR, and TCRdb kept only the in-frame ones, dropping some. The data show about 160,000 clones, roughly four fifths seen once. The length of the CDR3 is 14 residues. Trimming at V came to 3 bases and at J to 10 bases, leaving 11 bases not matched to a gene. Germline loops: CDR1 GTSNPN, CDR2 SVGIG (reference sequence). The chain employs TRBV30 and TRBJ1-5; TRBD1 matches at 8 bases. The origin of this receptor is a man aged 50 or older in good health and CMV-seropositive. Source material: PBMCs. The chain's CDR3 is CAWSKDRGGLPQHF. CDR3 DNA sequence: TGTGCCTGGAGCAAAGACAGGGGAGGCCTTCCCCAGCATTTT.